The clone carrying this T cell receptor beta chain has more than one count but fewer than ten. Original methodology: Scientists estimated how many nucleated cells there were by amplifying reference gene primers. The table came from immunoSEQ multiplex PCR; TCRdb's copy has only in-frame clones and leaves some out. V and J calls and clone size are given by that table; D and trimming were obtained from the DNA. The sample lists 250,000 or so clones, 65% to 90% occurring once. This entry belongs to a study of blood T cell repertoires in COVID-19. Study at large: The United States, Italy and Spain supplied acute and convalescent COVID-19 samples. Nucleic acid was either cDNA or gDNA, and it came from T cells, B-cell-depleted T cells, or PBMCs.

Trimming cost V 3 bases and J 0 bases; bases outside gene matches: 7. CDR1 and CDR2 from the germline V gene are SEHNR and FQNEAQ (reference sequence). The CDR3 covers 17 residues. The receptor was derived from a man aged 30 to 45 with active or convalescent COVID-19. The V and J genes are TRBV7-9 and TRBJ1-2; 10 positions agree with TRBD1. The sample taken for sequencing was peripheral blood. Here the CDR3 DNA reads TGTGCCAGCAGCTTGAGGGGACAGGGGCTAGCTAACTATGGCTACACCTTC. Translated: CASSLRGQGLANYGYTF.